This TCR beta chain was obtained from a study of shared clonotypes between healthy human individuals. TCRdb's copy holds only in-frame clones and misses some; the assay was immunoSEQ multiplex PCR. The table lists more than 2,000,000 clones, more than 80% of them singletons. CD4+ cells were split into CD45RA+ naive and CD45RA-negative memory subsets. General observations from the study: Sampling was confined to blood; repertoires within tissues likely differ. In general, naive subsets displayed greater estimated richness than memory subsets did. Depth of sequencing was expected to influence donor clonotype sharing.

The CDR3 is 15 residues long. Germline CDR1 reads GTSNPN; CDR2 reads SVGIG (reference sequence). Germline trimming cut 0 bases from V and 8 bases from J; bases unmatched to any gene: 6. With respect to this clone: Its target is unknown. Distinct nucleotide sequences in the sample also encode this CDR3.

This receptor was identified in a young man in good health. Some clones in this sample may be carry-over from other donors' samples. The sample comprised naive CD4+ T cells from PBMCs. The subset here: CD45RA+ positively selected. The rearrangement joins TRBV30 to TRBJ2-1, with 11 bases identical to TRBD2. This CDR3 reads CAWSVGLAGGYEQFF. DNA for the CDR3: TGTGCCTGGAGTGTGGGGCTAGCGGGAGGCTATGAGCAGTTCTTC.